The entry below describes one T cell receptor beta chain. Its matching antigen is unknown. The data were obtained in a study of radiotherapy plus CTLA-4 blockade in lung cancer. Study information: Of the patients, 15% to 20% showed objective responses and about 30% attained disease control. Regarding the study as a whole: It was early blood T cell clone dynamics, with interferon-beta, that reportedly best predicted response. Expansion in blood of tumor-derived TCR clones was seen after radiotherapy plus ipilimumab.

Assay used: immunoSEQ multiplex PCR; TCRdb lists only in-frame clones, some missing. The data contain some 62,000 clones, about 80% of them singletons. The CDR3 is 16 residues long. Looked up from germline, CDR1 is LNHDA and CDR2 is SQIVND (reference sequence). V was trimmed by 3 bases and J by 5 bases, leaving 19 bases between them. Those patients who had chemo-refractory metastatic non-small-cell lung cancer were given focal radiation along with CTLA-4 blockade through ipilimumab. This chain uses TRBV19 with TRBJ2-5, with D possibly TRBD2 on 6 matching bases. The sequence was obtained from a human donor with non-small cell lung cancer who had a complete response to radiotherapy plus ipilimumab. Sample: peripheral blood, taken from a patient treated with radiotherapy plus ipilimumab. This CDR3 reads CASSIRAAPRGETQYF. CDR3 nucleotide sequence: TGTGCCAGTAGTATTCGCGCCGCACCCCGGGGGGAGACCCAGTACTTC.